These T cell receptor beta chains were read from a single sample in a study of blood T cell repertoires in COVID-19. Method: immunoSEQ multiplex PCR; TCRdb's copy keeps in-frame clones and lacks some. This sample has fewer than 350,000 clones; around 89% occur once, and the top ten carry about 9.9%. Source material: PBMCs or T cells enriched from blood (not recorded which). The source is a woman aged 40-49 years who had recovered from COVID-19. Both conserved end residues are part of each CDR3. The D gene is left open where the match is weak. The size of a clone is reported for some rows only, either as once, few or many, or as a class for expanded clones.

d_call: -; v_call: TRBV10-1; j_call: TRBJ2-5; clone_size: -; cdr3_nt: TGCGCCAGCAGTGGGACAGCAGGAGAGACCCAGTACTTC; cdr3_aa: CASSGTAGETQYF
d_call: -; v_call: TRBV19; j_call: TRBJ1-1; clone_size: -; cdr3_nt: TGTGCCAGTAGTATAGCGCGGAACACTGAAGCTTTCTTT; cdr3_aa: CASSIARNTEAFF
d_call: TRBD2; v_call: TRBV9; j_call: TRBJ2-1; clone_size: -; cdr3_nt: TGTGCCAGCAGCCCCCAGGGCGGGAGGGCCTTCGATGAGCAGTTCTTC; cdr3_aa: CASSPQGGRAFDEQFF
d_call: -; v_call: TRBV19; j_call: TRBJ2-1; clone_size: -; cdr3_nt: TGTGCCAGTACCGTCTTTAGCGGCAATGAGCAGTTCTTC; cdr3_aa: CASTVFSGNEQFF
d_call: TRBD2; v_call: TRBV20-1; j_call: TRBJ2-3; clone_size: few; cdr3_nt: TGCAGTGCTAGTATGCTAGCGGGGGGGCCCACAGATACGCAGTATTTT; cdr3_aa: CSASMLAGGPTDTQYF
d_call: -; v_call: TRBV10-3; j_call: TRBJ1-2; clone_size: -; cdr3_nt: TGTGCCATCAGTGAGCACGGGGGTGGCTACACCTTC; cdr3_aa: CAISEHGGGYTF
d_call: -; v_call: TRBV7-2; j_call: TRBJ2-3; clone_size: -; cdr3_nt: TGTGCCAGCGGGAGTAGGGTCACAGATACGCAGTATTTT; cdr3_aa: CASGSRVTDTQYF
d_call: TRBD1; v_call: TRBV7-2; j_call: TRBJ1-2; clone_size: -; cdr3_nt: TGTGCCAGCAGTCGTGGACAGGGGTATGGCTACACCTTC; cdr3_aa: CASSRGQGYGYTF
d_call: TRBD2; v_call: TRBV5-3; j_call: TRBJ2-7; clone_size: -; cdr3_nt: TGTGCCTTAGCGGGACCCTACGAGCAGTACTTC; cdr3_aa: CALAGPYEQYF
d_call: -; v_call: TRBV19; j_call: TRBJ1-6; clone_size: -; cdr3_nt: TGTGCCAGTAGTGCCGCGTGGGGGGAGTCACCCCTCCACTTT; cdr3_aa: CASSAAWGESPLHF
d_call: TRBD2; v_call: TRBV6-5; j_call: TRBJ2-2; clone_size: -; cdr3_nt: TGTGCCAGCAGTTACCAGCTAGCGGGATTCACCGGGGAGCTGTTTTTT; cdr3_aa: CASSYQLAGFTGELFF
d_call: -; v_call: TRBV6-2/TRBV6-3; j_call: TRBJ1-1; clone_size: -; cdr3_nt: TGTGCCAGCAGTTACTCTAGGCGGGGTGAAGCTTTCTTT; cdr3_aa: CASSYSRRGEAFF
d_call: TRBD1; v_call: TRBV7-2; j_call: TRBJ2-7; clone_size: -; cdr3_nt: TGTGCCAGCAGCTTAGCCGGGACAGGGGGCATTATCGAATACTTC; cdr3_aa: CASSLAGTGGIIEYF
d_call: TRBD1; v_call: TRBV7-2; j_call: TRBJ1-5; clone_size: -; cdr3_nt: TGTGCCAGCAGCGCCCCGGGGCAGGGGGCGGTTCAGCCCCAGCATTTT; cdr3_aa: CASSAPGQGAVQPQHF
d_call: -; v_call: TRBV9; j_call: TRBJ1-3; clone_size: -; cdr3_nt: TGTGCCAGCAGCGAGAGCCCCGGGGGGACCTCTGGAAACACCATATATTTT; cdr3_aa: CASSESPGGTSGNTIYF
d_call: TRBD2; v_call: TRBV6-2/TRBV6-3; j_call: TRBJ2-7; clone_size: -; cdr3_nt: TGTGCCAGCAGTTACTCACGGGGCGGGAGCCAGACGTACGAGCAGTACTTC; cdr3_aa: CASSYSRGGSQTYEQYF
d_call: -; v_call: TRBV10-1; j_call: TRBJ1-1; clone_size: -; cdr3_nt: TGCGCCAGCAGTGAGTCGGGGCGGGGTGAAGCTTTCTTT; cdr3_aa: CASSESGRGEAFF
d_call: -; v_call: TRBV25-1; j_call: TRBJ2-1; clone_size: -; cdr3_nt: TGTGCCAGCAGTGGATTTGGGGGGTCCCCCTTCTACAATGAGCAGTTCTTC; cdr3_aa: CASSGFGGSPFYNEQFF
d_call: TRBD2; v_call: TRBV7-2; j_call: TRBJ2-7; clone_size: -; cdr3_nt: TGTGCCAGCAGCCCTATCGGGAGGGAAGGATCCTACGAGCAGTACTTC; cdr3_aa: CASSPIGREGSYEQYF
d_call: -; v_call: TRBV20-1; j_call: TRBJ2-7; clone_size: -; cdr3_nt: TGCAGTGCTAGCGGGGACTACGAGCAGTACTTC; cdr3_aa: CSASGDYEQYF
d_call: TRBD2; v_call: TRBV9; j_call: TRBJ2-3; clone_size: -; cdr3_nt: TGTGCCAGCAGCGCGACGCCAGCGGGAGGGCCAGATACGCAGTATTTT; cdr3_aa: CASSATPAGGPDTQYF
d_call: TRBD2; v_call: TRBV7-8; j_call: TRBJ2-1; clone_size: once; cdr3_nt: TGTGCCAGCTTCCCTTGGCGGGAGGGCCTAGGGTCCTACAATGAGCAGTTCTTC; cdr3_aa: CASFPWREGLGSYNEQFF
d_call: TRBD1; v_call: TRBV6-5; j_call: TRBJ1-2; clone_size: -; cdr3_nt: TGTGCCAGCACCCCGGGACAGTATGGCTACACCTTC; cdr3_aa: CASTPGQYGYTF
d_call: -; v_call: TRBV15; j_call: TRBJ2-1; clone_size: -; cdr3_nt: TGTGCCACCAGCAGCGTGTACAATGAGCAGTTCTTC; cdr3_aa: CATSSVYNEQFF
d_call: -; v_call: TRBV23-1; j_call: TRBJ2-7; clone_size: once; cdr3_nt: TGCGCCAGCAGTCACTCAGACTACGAGCAGTACTTC; cdr3_aa: CASSHSDYEQYF
d_call: -; v_call: TRBV30; j_call: TRBJ2-2; clone_size: -; cdr3_nt: TGTGCCTGGAGCCGGGGGACCGTTAACACCGGGGAGCTGTTTTTT; cdr3_aa: CAWSRGTVNTGELFF
d_call: TRBD2; v_call: TRBV11-3; j_call: TRBJ2-3; clone_size: -; cdr3_nt: TGTGCCAGCAGCTTGCGCCTAGCGGGAGGGCTAGGGGCAGATACGCAGTATTTT; cdr3_aa: CASSLRLAGGLGADTQYF
d_call: -; v_call: TRBV6-1; j_call: TRBJ2-5; clone_size: -; cdr3_nt: TGTGCCAGCAGTGAATACATTTTGAGGGTTGGGGGGGAGACCCAGTACTTC; cdr3_aa: CASSEYILRVGGETQYF
d_call: TRBD2; v_call: TRBV4-3; j_call: TRBJ2-5; clone_size: once; cdr3_nt: TGCGCCAGCAGCCAAGATCACCCAGCGGGAGTGCGGGAGACCCAGTACTTC; cdr3_aa: CASSQDHPAGVRETQYF
d_call: -; v_call: TRBV7-2; j_call: TRBJ2-7; clone_size: -; cdr3_nt: TGTGCCAGCAGCTCCGCCCCAGGACTGTTCTACGAGCAGTACTTC; cdr3_aa: CASSSAPGLFYEQYF
d_call: -; v_call: TRBV15; j_call: TRBJ2-5; clone_size: -; cdr3_nt: TGTGCCACCGGCGGCAGCCAAGAGACCCAGTACTTC; cdr3_aa: CATGGSQETQYF
d_call: -; v_call: TRBV3-1/TRBV3-2; j_call: TRBJ1-6; clone_size: -; cdr3_nt: TGTGCCAGCAGCACCACGGGTTTGATGGATTCACCCCTCCACTTT; cdr3_aa: CASSTTGLMDSPLHF
d_call: TRBD1; v_call: TRBV6-5; j_call: TRBJ1-1; clone_size: -; cdr3_nt: TGTGCCAGCAGTCAGGGACAGGGCGTGAACACTGAAGCTTTCTTT; cdr3_aa: CASSQGQGVNTEAFF
d_call: TRBD1; v_call: TRBV4-3; j_call: TRBJ1-2; clone_size: -; cdr3_nt: TGCGCCAGCAGCCAAGGGGCCTCCGGGACAGAGCACTTC; cdr3_aa: CASSQGASGTEHF
d_call: -; v_call: TRBV6-5; j_call: TRBJ2-1; clone_size: -; cdr3_nt: TGTGCCAGCAGTAAGGGGGACAATGAGCAGTTCTTC; cdr3_aa: CASSKGDNEQFF
d_call: TRBD1; v_call: TRBV19; j_call: TRBJ2-7; clone_size: -; cdr3_nt: TGTGCCAGTAGTATTTGGACAGGGGGGGCCTACGAGCAGTACTTC; cdr3_aa: CASSIWTGGAYEQYF
d_call: TRBD2; v_call: TRBV7-6; j_call: TRBJ2-1; clone_size: -; cdr3_nt: TGTGCCAGCACCGCACGGGGGGGTTACAATGAGCAGTTCTTC; cdr3_aa: CASTARGGYNEQFF
d_call: TRBD2; v_call: TRBV7-8; j_call: TRBJ2-5; clone_size: -; cdr3_nt: TGTGCCAGCAGCTTAGAACTAGCGGGAGGGCAGGATCAAGAGACCCAGTACTTC; cdr3_aa: CASSLELAGGQDQETQYF
d_call: -; v_call: TRBV30; j_call: TRBJ1-3; clone_size: once; cdr3_nt: TGTGCCTGGAGGCCTCAGGATGGAAACACCATATATTTT; cdr3_aa: CAWRPQDGNTIYF
d_call: -; v_call: TRBV19; j_call: TRBJ2-1; clone_size: once; cdr3_nt: TGTGCCAGTAGTACAGGAAATTACAATGAGCAGTTCTTC; cdr3_aa: CASSTGNYNEQFF
d_call: -; v_call: TRBV7-2; j_call: TRBJ2-3; clone_size: few; cdr3_nt: TGTGCCAGCAGCTCCACGGGGATCGAAGATACGCAGTATTTT; cdr3_aa: CASSSTGIEDTQYF
d_call: -; v_call: TRBV12-5; j_call: TRBJ1-6; clone_size: -; cdr3_nt: TGTGCTAGTGGTTTGGTACGGGGACAACATTATAATTCACCCCTCCACTTT; cdr3_aa: CASGLVRGQHYNSPLHF
d_call: -; v_call: TRBV27; j_call: TRBJ1-1; clone_size: -; cdr3_nt: TGTGCCAGCAGGGGACAATATCGCACTGAAGCTTTCTTT; cdr3_aa: CASRGQYRTEAFF
d_call: -; v_call: TRBV7-9; j_call: TRBJ2-1; clone_size: -; cdr3_nt: TGTGCCAGCAGCTTAGCAAGCCAGGGGATAAATGAGCAGTTCTTC; cdr3_aa: CASSLASQGINEQFF
d_call: TRBD2; v_call: TRBV9; j_call: TRBJ2-3; clone_size: -; cdr3_nt: TGTGCCAGCAGCCCGAGCGGACTAGCGGGAGTGGGAGGGGCCACAGATACGCAGTATTTT; cdr3_aa: CASSPSGLAGVGGATDTQYF
d_call: -; v_call: TRBV28; j_call: TRBJ2-1; clone_size: -; cdr3_nt: TGTGCCAGCAGCGGCCTAATTGCGGAGTCCTACAATGAGCAGTTCTTC; cdr3_aa: CASSGLIAESYNEQFF
d_call: -; v_call: TRBV11-2; j_call: TRBJ2-7; clone_size: -; cdr3_nt: TGTGCCAGCAGCTTTCGGGGGAGCCCAACCTACGAGCAGTACTTC; cdr3_aa: CASSFRGSPTYEQYF
d_call: TRBD2; v_call: TRBV29-1; j_call: TRBJ2-7; clone_size: -; cdr3_nt: TGCAGCGTCCGTTCCGGGAGGGGTTACGAGCAGTACTTC; cdr3_aa: CSVRSGRGYEQYF
d_call: -; v_call: TRBV9; j_call: TRBJ2-7; clone_size: -; cdr3_nt: TGTGCCAGCAGCGGCCCGGTTGGGGGGTACGAGCAGTACTTC; cdr3_aa: CASSGPVGGYEQYF
d_call: -; v_call: TRBV30; j_call: TRBJ2-7; clone_size: -; cdr3_nt: TGTGCCTGGAGTCCAGGTGTCTACGAGCAGTACTTC; cdr3_aa: CAWSPGVYEQYF
d_call: -; v_call: TRBV7-2; j_call: TRBJ2-7; clone_size: -; cdr3_nt: TGTGCCAGCAGCCCCCGAAGCCTCGCCTCCTACGAGCAGTACTTC; cdr3_aa: CASSPRSLASYEQYF